This T cell receptor beta chain was recorded in a study of T-cell reconstitution after alpha-beta-depleted transplantation in children. There are a few counts of this clonotype. The V gene lost 6 bases and the J gene lost 8 bases, with 19 bases spanning the gap. CDR3 size: 14 residues. For TCRbeta, the library was prepared with unique molecular identifiers. Using its own MiXCR run on the PCR reads, TCRdb lists one record per CDR3 protein. The sample lists about 980,000 distinct CDR3 sequences, 25% to 35% occurring once. The chain couples TRBV12-3 or TRBV12-4 to TRBJ1-1, with D uncertain. Specimen: PBMCs, mostly from graft donor cells, collected 360 days after TCRalphabeta/CD19-depleted stem cell transplant. This sequence originates from a boy younger than two who had a stem cell transplant for SCID, so the T cells may come from the graft donor. CDR3 sequence (DNA): TGTGCCAGCAGATACAACTATATAGGTTGGGAAGCTTTCTTT. Encoded protein: CASRYNYIGWEAFF.